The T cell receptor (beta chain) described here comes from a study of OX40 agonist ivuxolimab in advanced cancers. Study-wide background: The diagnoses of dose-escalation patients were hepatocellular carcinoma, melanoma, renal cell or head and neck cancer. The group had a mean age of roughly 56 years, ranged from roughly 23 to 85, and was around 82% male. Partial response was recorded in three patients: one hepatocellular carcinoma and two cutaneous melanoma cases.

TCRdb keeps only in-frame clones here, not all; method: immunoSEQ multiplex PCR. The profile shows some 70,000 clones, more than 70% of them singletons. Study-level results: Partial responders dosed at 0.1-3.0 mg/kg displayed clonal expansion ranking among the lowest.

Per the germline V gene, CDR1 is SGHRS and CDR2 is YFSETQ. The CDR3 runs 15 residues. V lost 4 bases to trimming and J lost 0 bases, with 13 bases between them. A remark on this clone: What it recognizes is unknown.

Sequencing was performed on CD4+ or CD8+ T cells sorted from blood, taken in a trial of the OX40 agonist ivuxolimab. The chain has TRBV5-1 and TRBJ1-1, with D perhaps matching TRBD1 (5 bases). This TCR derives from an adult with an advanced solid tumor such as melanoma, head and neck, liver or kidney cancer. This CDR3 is CASSVRDSLNTEAFF. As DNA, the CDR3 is TGCGCCAGCAGCGTCCGGGACTCTTTGAACACTGAAGCTTTCTTT.